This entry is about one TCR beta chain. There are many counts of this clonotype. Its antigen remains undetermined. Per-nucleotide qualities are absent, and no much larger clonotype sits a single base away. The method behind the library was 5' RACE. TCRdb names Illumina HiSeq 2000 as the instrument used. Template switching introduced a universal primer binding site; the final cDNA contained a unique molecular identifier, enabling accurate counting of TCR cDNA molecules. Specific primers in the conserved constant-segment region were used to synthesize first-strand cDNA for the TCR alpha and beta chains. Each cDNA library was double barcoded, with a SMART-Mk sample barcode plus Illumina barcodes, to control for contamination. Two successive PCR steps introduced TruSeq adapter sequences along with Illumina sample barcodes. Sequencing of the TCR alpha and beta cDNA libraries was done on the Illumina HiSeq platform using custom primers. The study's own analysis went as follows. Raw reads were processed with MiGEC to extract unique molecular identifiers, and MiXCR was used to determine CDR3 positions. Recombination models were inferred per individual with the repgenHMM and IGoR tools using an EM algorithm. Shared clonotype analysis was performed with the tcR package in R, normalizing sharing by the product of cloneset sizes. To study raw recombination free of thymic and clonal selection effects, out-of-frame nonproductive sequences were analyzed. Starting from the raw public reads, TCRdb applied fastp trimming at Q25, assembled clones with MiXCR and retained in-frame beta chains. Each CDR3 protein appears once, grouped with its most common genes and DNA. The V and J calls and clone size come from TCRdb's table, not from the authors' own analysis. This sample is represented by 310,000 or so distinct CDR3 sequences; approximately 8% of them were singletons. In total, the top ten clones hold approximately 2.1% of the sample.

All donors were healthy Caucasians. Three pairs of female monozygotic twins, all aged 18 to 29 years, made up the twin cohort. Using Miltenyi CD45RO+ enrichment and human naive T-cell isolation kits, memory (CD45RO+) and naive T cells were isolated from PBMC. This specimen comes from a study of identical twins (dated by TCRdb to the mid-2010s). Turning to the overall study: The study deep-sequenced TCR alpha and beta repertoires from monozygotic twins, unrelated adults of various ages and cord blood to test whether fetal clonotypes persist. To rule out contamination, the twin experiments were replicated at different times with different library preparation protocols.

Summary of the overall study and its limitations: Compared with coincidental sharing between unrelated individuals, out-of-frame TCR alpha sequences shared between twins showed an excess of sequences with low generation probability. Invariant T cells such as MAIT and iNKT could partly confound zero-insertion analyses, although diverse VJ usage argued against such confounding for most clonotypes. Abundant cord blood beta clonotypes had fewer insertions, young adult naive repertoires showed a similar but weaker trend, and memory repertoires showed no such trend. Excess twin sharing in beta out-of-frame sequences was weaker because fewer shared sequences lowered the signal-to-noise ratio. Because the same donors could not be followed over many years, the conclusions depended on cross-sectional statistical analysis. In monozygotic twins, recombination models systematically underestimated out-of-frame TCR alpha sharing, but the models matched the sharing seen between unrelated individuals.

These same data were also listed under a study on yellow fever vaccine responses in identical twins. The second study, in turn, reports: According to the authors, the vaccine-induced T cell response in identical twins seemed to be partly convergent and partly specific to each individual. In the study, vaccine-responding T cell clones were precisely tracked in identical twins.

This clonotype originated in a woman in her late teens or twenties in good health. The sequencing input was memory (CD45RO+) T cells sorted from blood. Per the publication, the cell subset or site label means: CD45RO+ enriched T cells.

The CDR3 corresponds to CATITPGLINDKQFF. The sequenced DNA: TGTGCCACCATTACCCCGGGACTTATCAATGATAAGCAGTTCTTC. The V and J genes are TRBV24-1 and TRBJ2-1; the D gene is perhaps TRBD2, from 6 matching bases. Trimming removed 8 bases from V and 11 bases from J, leaving 24 bases between the germline ends. The CDR3 contains 15 residues, cysteine and phenylalanine counted. Of all the DNA, just the CDR3 is kept, 45 bases in frame from base 1. The germline V gene provides CDR1 KGHDR and CDR2 SFDVKD.